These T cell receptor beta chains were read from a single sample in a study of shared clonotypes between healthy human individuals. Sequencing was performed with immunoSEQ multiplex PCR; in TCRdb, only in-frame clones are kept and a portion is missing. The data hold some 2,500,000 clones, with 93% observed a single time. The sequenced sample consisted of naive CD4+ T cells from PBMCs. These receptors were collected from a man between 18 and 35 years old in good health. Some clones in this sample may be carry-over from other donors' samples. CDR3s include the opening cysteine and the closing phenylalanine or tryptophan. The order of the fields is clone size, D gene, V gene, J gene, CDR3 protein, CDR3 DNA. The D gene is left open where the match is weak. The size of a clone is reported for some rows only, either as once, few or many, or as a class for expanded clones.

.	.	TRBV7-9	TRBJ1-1	CASSLVDTEAFF	TGTGCCAGCAGCTTAGTGGACACTGAAGCTTTCTTT
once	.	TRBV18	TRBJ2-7	CASSSGVGDEQYF	TGTGCCAGCTCGAGTGGTGTCGGGGACGAGCAGTACTTC
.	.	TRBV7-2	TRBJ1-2	CASSLDLTNYGYTF	TGTGCCAGCAGCTTAGACCTGACGAACTATGGCTACACCTTC
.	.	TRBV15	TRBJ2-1	CATSTSRAAYNEQFF	TGTGCCACCAGCACCTCTAGGGCAGCCTACAATGAGCAGTTCTTC
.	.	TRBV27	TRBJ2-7	CASSFGGNSYEQYF	TGTGCCAGCAGCTTTGGCGGAAACTCCTACGAGCAGTACTTC
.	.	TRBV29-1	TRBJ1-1	CSVGARGARNTEAFF	TGCAGCGTTGGGGCTCGGGGGGCCCGGAACACTGAAGCTTTCTTT
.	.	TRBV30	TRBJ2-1	CAWSANYWDEQFF	TGTGCCTGGAGTGCCAATTATTGGGATGAGCAGTTCTTC
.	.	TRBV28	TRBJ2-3	CASSSFSGIPSYTQYF	TGTGCCAGCAGTTCCTTTAGCGGCATCCCGTCGTATACGCAGTATTTT
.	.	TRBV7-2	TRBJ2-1	CASRHEQFF	TGTGCCAGCAGGCATGAGCAGTTCTTC
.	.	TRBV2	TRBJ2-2	CASRRTVTGELFF	TGTGCCAGCAGGAGGACAGTCACCGGGGAGCTGTTTTTT
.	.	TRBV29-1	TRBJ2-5	CSVLGPEAQYF	TGCAGCGTCCTTGGGCCTGAGGCCCAGTACTTC
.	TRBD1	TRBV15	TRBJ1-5	CATSRDQGGQPQHF	TGTGCCACCAGCAGAGATCAGGGGGGACAGCCCCAGCATTTT
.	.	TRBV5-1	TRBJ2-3	CASSLGMGTSSTDTQYF	TGCGCCAGCAGCTTGGGTATGGGAACTTCTAGCACAGATACGCAGTATTTT
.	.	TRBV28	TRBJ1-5	CASSRRTHSNQPQHF	TGTGCCAGCAGCCGGAGGACACATAGCAATCAGCCCCAGCATTTT
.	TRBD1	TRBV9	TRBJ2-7	CASSLLGQGAIYEQYF	TGTGCCAGCAGCCTCCTGGGACAGGGGGCGATCTACGAGCAGTACTTC
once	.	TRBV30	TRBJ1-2	CAWSEGINYGYTF	TGTGCCTGGAGTGAAGGGATTAACTATGGCTACACCTTC
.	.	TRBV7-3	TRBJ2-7	CASSLTADSYEQYF	TGTGCCAGCAGCTTGACGGCTGACTCCTACGAGCAGTACTTC
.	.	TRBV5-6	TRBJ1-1	CASSLAGVLMNTEAFF	TGTGCCAGCAGCTTGGCCGGGGTTCTCATGAACACTGAAGCTTTCTTT
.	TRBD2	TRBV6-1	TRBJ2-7	CASKAGTSPTEQYF	TGTGCCAGCAAAGCCGGGACTAGCCCGACAGAGCAGTACTTC
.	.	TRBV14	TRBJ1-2	CASSHTGTANYGYTF	TGTGCCAGCAGCCATACGGGAACAGCTAACTATGGCTACACCTTC
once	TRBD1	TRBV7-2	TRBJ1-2	CASSPDRGTEGTYGYTF	TGTGCCAGCAGCCCGGACAGGGGAACGGAAGGTACCTATGGCTACACCTTC
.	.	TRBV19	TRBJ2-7	CASRSPGSNEQYF	TGTGCCAGTAGATCCCCAGGGAGCAACGAGCAGTACTTC
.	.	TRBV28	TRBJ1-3	CASSPPGRSGNTIYF	TGTGCCAGCAGCCCCCCAGGGCGGTCTGGAAACACCATATATTTT
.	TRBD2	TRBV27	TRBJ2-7	CASSLDSGTYSYEQYF	TGTGCCAGCAGCCTAGACAGCGGGACTTACTCCTACGAGCAGTACTTC
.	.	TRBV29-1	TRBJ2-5	CSVVGKQETQYF	TGCAGCGTTGTAGGGAAACAAGAGACCCAGTACTTC
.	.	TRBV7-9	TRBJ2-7	CASSVVGYYEQYF	TGTGCCAGCAGCGTCGTCGGATACTACGAGCAGTACTTC
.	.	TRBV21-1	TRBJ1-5	CASSKVRPQHF	TGTGCCAGCAGCAAAGTACGGCCCCAGCATTTT
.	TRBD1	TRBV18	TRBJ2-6	CASSPPGQGSGANVLTF	TGTGCCAGCTCACCACCGGGACAGGGTTCTGGGGCCAACGTCCTGACTTTC
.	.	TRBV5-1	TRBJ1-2	CASSLVVQGRHYGYTF	TGCGCCAGCAGCTTGGTAGTCCAGGGCAGACACTATGGCTACACCTTC
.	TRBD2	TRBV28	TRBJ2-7	CASTLARLAVYEQYF	TGTGCCAGCACCCTCGCCCGACTAGCGGTCTACGAGCAGTACTTC
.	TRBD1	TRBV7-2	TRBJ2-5	CASSTPQGARETQYF	TGTGCCAGCAGCACCCCACAGGGGGCGCGGGAGACCCAGTACTTC
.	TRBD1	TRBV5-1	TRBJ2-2	CASSFLTGVSNTGELFF	TGCGCCAGCAGCTTCTTAACAGGGGTTTCGAACACCGGGGAGCTGTTTTTT
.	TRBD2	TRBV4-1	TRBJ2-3	CASRTMGGSDTQYF	TGCGCCAGCAGGACAATGGGGGGGTCCGATACGCAGTATTTT
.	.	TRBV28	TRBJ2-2	CASSATRPTEGLSGELFF	TGTGCCAGCAGCGCTACCCGGCCCACAGAGGGGCTCTCGGGGGAGCTGTTTTTT
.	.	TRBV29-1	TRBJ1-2	CSAVNYGYTF	TGCAGCGCGGTTAACTATGGCTACACCTTC
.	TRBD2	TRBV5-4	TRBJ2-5	CASSRTSGQETQYF	TGTGCCAGCAGCAGGACTAGCGGACAAGAGACCCAGTACTTC
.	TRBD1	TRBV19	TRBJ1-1	CATDTQGAANTEAFF	TGTGCCACTGACACACAGGGGGCAGCAAACACTGAAGCTTTCTTT
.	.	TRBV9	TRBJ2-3	CASSVDTAIRDTQYF	TGTGCCAGCAGCGTAGACACAGCGATAAGAGATACGCAGTATTTT
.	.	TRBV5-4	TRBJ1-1	CASSLGGGDTEAFF	TGTGCCAGCAGCTTGGGAGGAGGGGACACTGAAGCTTTCTTT
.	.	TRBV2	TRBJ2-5	CASSVSSGQETQYF	TGTGCCAGCAGTGTATCCAGCGGGCAAGAGACCCAGTACTTC
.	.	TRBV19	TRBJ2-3	CASRRQTTDTQYF	TGTGCCAGTAGAAGGCAGACCACAGATACGCAGTATTTT
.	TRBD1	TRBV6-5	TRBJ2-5	CASKAGQGGETQYF	TGTGCCAGCAAGGCCGGACAGGGGGGTGAGACCCAGTACTTC
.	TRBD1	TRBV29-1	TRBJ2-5	CSVYRGLGETQYF	TGCAGCGTGTACAGGGGGCTCGGAGAGACCCAGTACTTC
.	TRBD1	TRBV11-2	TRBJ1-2	CASSLAWDRAMDGYTF	TGTGCCAGCAGCTTAGCGTGGGACAGGGCCATGGATGGCTACACCTTC
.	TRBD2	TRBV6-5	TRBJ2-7	CASSPTGTRPEQYF	TGTGCCAGCAGCCCCACGGGGACTAGACCCGAGCAGTACTTC
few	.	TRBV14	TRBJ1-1	CASSQVSNTEAFF	TGTGCCAGCAGCCAAGTGAGTAACACTGAAGCTTTCTTT
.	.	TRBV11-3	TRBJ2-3	CASSPWEPTRTDTQYF	TGTGCCAGCAGCCCGTGGGAACCCACCCGCACAGATACGCAGTATTTT
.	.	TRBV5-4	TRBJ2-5	CASSLAHEETQYF	TGTGCCAGCAGCTTGGCACACGAAGAGACCCAGTACTTC